This record covers a single TCR beta chain. The data were taken from a study of blood T cell repertoires in COVID-19. About the research overall: Material from acute and convalescent COVID-19 was sourced from the United States, Italy and Spain. T cells, B-cell-depleted T cells, or PBMCs provided the cDNA or gDNA that served as material.

As originally analysed: Estimation of nucleated cell counts relied on the amplification of reference gene primers. Data came from immunoSEQ multiplex PCR; TCRdb stores just in-frame clones and leaves some out. That table gives V, J and clone size, and the DNA gave D and trimming. The data hold some 38,000 clones, with about 82% observed a single time. The source material was peripheral blood. The clonotype originates from a man aged 55 to 70 in a cohort sampled during active COVID-19.

This CDR3 is CASSPAGTASYEQYF. CDR3 sequence (DNA): TGTGCCAGCAGCCCGGCCGGGACAGCCTCCTACGAGCAGTACTTC. This sequence joins TRBV7-9 and TRBJ2-7; 7 bases agree with TRBD1. Germline assignment: CDR1 SEHNR and CDR2 FQNEAQ (reference sequence). Germline trimming cut 5 bases from V and 0 bases from J; bases unmatched to any gene: 7. This CDR3 contains 15 residues.